This T cell receptor (beta chain) stems from a study of control samples from healthy donors and cancer patients. Germline V CDR1 and CDR2: SGHTA, FQGNSA. This CDR3 region has 15 residues. V shed 4 bases and J 5 bases; nucleotides not matched to a gene: 7. Generated by immunoSEQ multiplex PCR, the TCRdb table keeps only in-frame clones and is missing some. Among about 170,000 clones, approximately 90% were seen once, and the ten largest hold 12%. V gene TRBV7-2 combines with J gene TRBJ2-2; TRBD2 agrees at 7 bases. Sequenced: blood. This clonotype was obtained from a young man in good health. The CDR3 loop reads CASSWRGAGTGELFF. The CDR3 DNA follows: TGTGCCAGCAGCTGGCGGGGAGCGGGGACCGGGGAGCTGTTTTTT.